This TCR beta chain was found in a study of blood T cell repertoires in COVID-19. Study-level background: T cells, B-cell-depleted T cells, or PBMCs provided the cDNA or gDNA that served as material.

Germline V gene sequence: CDR1 SQVTM, CDR2 ANQGSEA. There are 13 residues in the CDR3. This table comes from immunoSEQ multiplex PCR, and its TCRdb copy is limited to in-frame clones, with some not included. The sample has 150,000 to 200,000 clones; 87% are singletons. This clone was seen more than once but under ten times. At one boundary the junction diverges from the germline segment, which might be a read error. Material for sequencing was PBMCs or T cells enriched from blood (not recorded which). The sequence derives from a human donor with acute COVID-19. The donor label of this sample is uncertain. V gene TRBV29-1 combines with J gene TRBJ1-1, with 8 bases that match TRBD1. CDR3 DNA: TGCAGCGTTGTCCGGGACAGGAACGCTGAAGCTTTCTTT. Translation gives CSVVRDRNAEAFF.